The source of this T cell receptor (beta chain) is a study of vaccination and CD4 T cells after COVID-19. Notes on this clonotype: Antigen specificity is unknown.

Treatment: roughly 10-day PBMC culture with coronavirus spike peptide pools or control peptides (ViraFEST assay). Trimming at V came to 4 bases and at J to 8 bases, leaving 10 bases not matched to a gene. CDR3 length equals 15 residues. CDR1 is SGHTA, CDR2 FQGNSA, per germline. Oncomine TCR Beta short-read sequencing was applied to DNA from cultured CD4+ T cells. TCRdb redid the calling of the PCR reads with MiXCR, one entry per CDR3 protein. This sample carries approximately 20,000 distinct CDR3 sequences, about three fifths of them seen once, and the ten largest clones take approximately 7.5%. V is TRBV7-2 and J is TRBJ1-4; TRBD1 aligns across 7 bases. This TCR derives from a human donor who had recovered from COVID-19. Material for sequencing was CD4+ T cells from blood, cultured in vitro. Here the CDR3 reads CASSSYTGVNEKLFF. In DNA, the CDR3 is TGTGCCAGCAGCTCATACACAGGGGTAAACGAAAAACTGTTTTTT.